This is a list of T cell receptor beta chains from one sample in a study of T-cell memory formation after mild COVID-19. TCRdb reanalysed the 5' RACE reads using MiXCR and keeps one entry per CDR3 protein. This sample yields roughly 620,000 distinct CDR3 sequences, of which approximately 18% are seen a single time; around 11% belongs to the top ten. Sequencing was performed on PBMCs or a T cell subset sorted from them (not recorded which). Source of these receptors: an adult woman who had mild COVID-19 (a few samples of this study predate the infection). Cell type and time point are not known. Both conserved end residues are part of each CDR3. A D gene is named only where the DNA matches it firmly. Rows may omit the clone size; those that give it use once, few, many or a size class.

D gene | J gene | clone size | V gene | CDR3 protein | CDR3 DNA
TRBD2 | TRBJ2-7 | few | TRBV20-1 | CSANTERESYEQYF | TGCAGTGCTAACACGGAGCGGGAGTCCTACGAGCAGTACTTC
NA | TRBJ2-5 | few | TRBV18 | CASSPRGNQTQETQYF | TGTGCCAGCTCACCACGAGGCAACCAAACTCAAGAGACCCAGTACTTC
NA | TRBJ1-1 | NA | TRBV5-1 | CASSLGAILSSTEAFF | TGCGCCAGCAGCCTGGGGGCAATTCTCTCGAGTACTGAAGCTTTCTTT
NA | TRBJ2-2 | few | TRBV11-2 | CASSLIAGENTGELFF | TGTGCCAGCAGCTTAATCGCGGGTGAGAACACCGGGGAGCTGTTTTTT
NA | TRBJ2-7 | few | TRBV18 | CASSTRTALTYEQYF | TGTGCCAGCTCAACGAGGACGGCCCTAACCTACGAGCAGTACTTC
NA | TRBJ2-7 | NA | TRBV7-2 | CASSPTLAGMEQYF | TGTGCCAGCAGCCCTACCCTGGCCGGGATGGAGCAGTACTTC
NA | TRBJ2-5 | few | TRBV6-5 | CASSYRQAQETQYF | TGTGCCAGCAGTTACCGACAAGCACAAGAGACCCAGTACTTC
NA | TRBJ2-6 | few | TRBV29-1 | CSVEEYVHNRDSGANVLTF | TGCAGCGTTGAAGAATATGTGCACAATCGTGACTCTGGGGCCAACGTCCTGACTTTC
TRBD2 | TRBJ2-5 | few | TRBV20-1 | CSARGGSNLETQYF | TGCAGTGCTAGAGGCGGGAGTAACTTAGAGACCCAGTACTTC
TRBD2 | TRBJ2-5 | NA | TRBV25-1 | CASSEYTPGLAGETQYF | TGTGCCAGCAGTGAATACACTCCGGGACTAGCGGGGGAGACCCAGTACTTC
NA | TRBJ2-3 | few | TRBV20-1 | CSARGSGKFRGTDTQYF | TGCAGTGCTAGAGGTTCAGGGAAGTTCAGGGGCACAGATACGCAGTATTTT
TRBD2 | TRBJ2-1 | few | TRBV27 | CASSPSTSGLFF | TGTGCCAGCAGTCCATCGACTAGCGGGCTGTTCTTC
NA | TRBJ2-2 | NA | TRBV9 | CASSVAIKGGPSPGELFF | TGTGCCAGCAGCGTAGCGATCAAGGGGGGCCCCTCCCCCGGGGAGCTGTTTTTT
TRBD2 | TRBJ2-3 | NA | TRBV19 | CASREAGANRDTQYF | TGTGCCAGTAGAGAAGCGGGAGCCAATCGTGATACGCAGTATTTT
TRBD2 | TRBJ2-7 | few | TRBV7-8 | CASSLRLAGGHEQYF | TGTGCCAGCAGCTTAAGACTAGCGGGAGGGCACGAGCAGTACTTC
NA | TRBJ2-1 | NA | TRBV20-1 | CSAATSGRQNEQFF | TGCAGTGCTGCAACCTCCGGACGGCAAAATGAGCAGTTCTTC
NA | TRBJ2-7 | NA | TRBV9 | CASSPTRDHSYEQYF | TGTGCCAGCAGCCCGACCCGGGACCATTCCTACGAGCAGTACTTC
TRBD1 | TRBJ1-2 | NA | TRBV4-1 | CASSPQGTFGGYTF | TGCGCCAGCAGCCCACAGGGGACCTTCGGAGGCTACACCTTC
NA | TRBJ2-2 | few | TRBV6-5 | CASSYPVGGELFF | TGTGCCAGCAGTTACCCCGTGGGGGGGGAGCTGTTTTTT
NA | TRBJ2-6 | few | TRBV6-5 | CASSYPGAGANVLTF | TGTGCCAGCAGTTACCCGGGGGCTGGGGCCAACGTCCTGACTTTC
TRBD2 | TRBJ2-3 | few | TRBV20-1 | CAIPRGGGGGTYTDTQYF | TGCGCCATCCCTCGCGGGGGGGGAGGGGGAACCTACACAGATACGCAGTATTTT
TRBD2 | TRBJ2-5 | NA | TRBV5-4 | CASSLGTRGVQETQYF | TGTGCCAGCAGCCTCGGGACTAGAGGGGTTCAAGAGACCCAGTACTTC
NA | TRBJ2-1 | few | TRBV5-1 | CASSLTGRTVIEQFF | TGCGCCAGCAGCTTGACAGGGCGAACTGTTATTGAGCAGTTCTTC
NA | TRBJ1-2 | NA | TRBV3-1 | CASSLEGTNYGYTF | TGTGCCAGCAGCCTTGAAGGGACTAACTATGGCTACACCTTC
TRBD2 | TRBJ2-5 | few | TRBV20-1 | CSARTSGRARETQYF | TGCAGTGCTAGGACTAGCGGGAGGGCCCGAGAGACCCAGTACTTC
TRBD1 | TRBJ2-7 | NA | TRBV6-5 | CASRDRQGPYEQYF | TGTGCCAGCAGGGATAGACAGGGGCCCTACGAGCAGTACTTC
NA | TRBJ2-2 | NA | TRBV6-2/TRBV6-3 | CASSPGDTNTGELFF | TGTGCCAGCAGTCCAGGGGATACGAACACCGGGGAGCTGTTTTTT
TRBD1 | TRBJ2-1 | NA | TRBV10-3 | CAIAVTGIGEQFF | TGTGCCATCGCAGTGACAGGGATCGGTGAGCAGTTCTTC
NA | TRBJ1-5 | NA | TRBV4-2 | CASSEGGGNQNQPQHF | TGTGCCAGCTCAGAAGGGGGAGGGAACCAGAATCAGCCCCAGCATTTT
TRBD1 | TRBJ2-1 | few | TRBV5-1 | CASSPTPGQGAYEQFF | TGCGCCAGCAGCCCTACTCCGGGACAGGGGGCATACGAGCAGTTCTTC
NA | TRBJ1-1 | many | TRBV7-6 | CASSLTASPNTEAFF | TGTGCCAGCAGCTTAACGGCCAGCCCGAACACTGAAGCTTTCTTT